Listed below are T cell receptor beta chains from one sample, sequenced in a study of shared clonotypes between healthy human individuals. Clones were sequenced by immunoSEQ multiplex PCR, and TCRdb holds only the in-frame ones, with some missing. The sample yields approximately 1.1 million clones, around 78% seen once. Input material: memory CD4+ T cells from PBMCs. Receptor source: a man aged 18 to 35 in good health. Some clones in this sample may be carry-over from other donors' samples. CDR3s include the opening cysteine and the closing phenylalanine or tryptophan. A D gene is named only where the DNA matches it firmly. Not all rows give a size; the values are once, few, many and, for expanded clones, a class.

j_call: TRBJ1-2
d_call: TRBD1
v_call: TRBV6-1
clone_size: many
cdr3_nt: TGTGCCAGCAGCAGCACCGGGACAGGGGGCAATGGCTACACCTTC
cdr3_aa: CASSSTGTGGNGYTF

j_call: TRBJ2-6
d_call: TRBD1
v_call: TRBV18
clone_size: -
cdr3_nt: TGTGCCAGCTCACGCCTTACTGGACAGGGGGCGCCCGGGGCCAACGTCCTGACTTTC
cdr3_aa: CASSRLTGQGAPGANVLTF

j_call: TRBJ2-2
d_call: TRBD2
v_call: TRBV28
clone_size: -
cdr3_nt: TGTGCCAGCAGTTCTAGCGGGAGGACCGCGAACACCGGGGAGCTGTTTTTT
cdr3_aa: CASSSSGRTANTGELFF

j_call: TRBJ1-5
d_call: -
v_call: TRBV2
clone_size: few
cdr3_nt: TGTGCCAGCAGTGATTTTGGCTCCAAACAGCCCCAGCATTTT
cdr3_aa: CASSDFGSKQPQHF

j_call: TRBJ2-1
d_call: TRBD1
v_call: TRBV2
clone_size: -
cdr3_nt: TGTGCCAGCAGAGAGGACAGGAGCTCCTACAATGAGCAGTTCTTC
cdr3_aa: CASREDRSSYNEQFF

j_call: TRBJ2-1
d_call: TRBD2
v_call: TRBV7-2
clone_size: -
cdr3_nt: TGTGCCAGCAGCTTAATGACTAGCGGTTACAATGAGCAGTTCTTC
cdr3_aa: CASSLMTSGYNEQFF

j_call: TRBJ2-1
d_call: TRBD2
v_call: TRBV27
clone_size: once
cdr3_nt: TGTGCCAGCAGAGCCTCCCTAGCGGGGGGCCGGAATGAGCAGTTCTTC
cdr3_aa: CASRASLAGGRNEQFF

j_call: TRBJ2-3
d_call: -
v_call: TRBV7-2
clone_size: -
cdr3_nt: TGTGCCAGCAGCCCAACCAGCGGAACAGATACGCAGTATTTT
cdr3_aa: CASSPTSGTDTQYF

j_call: TRBJ2-7
d_call: -
v_call: TRBV5-4
clone_size: -
cdr3_nt: TGTGCCAGCAGCTTGTTTTTTGGGTACGAGCAGTACTTC
cdr3_aa: CASSLFFGYEQYF

j_call: TRBJ2-7
d_call: -
v_call: TRBV28
clone_size: -
cdr3_nt: TGTGCCAGCAGTTCTCCCCCCCACAGGGTACCGTACTTC
cdr3_aa: CASSSPPHRVPYF

j_call: TRBJ1-1
d_call: TRBD1
v_call: TRBV7-9
clone_size: -
cdr3_nt: TGTGCCAGCAAGGGACAGCCGAACACTGAAGCTTTCTTT
cdr3_aa: CASKGQPNTEAFF

j_call: TRBJ1-1
d_call: -
v_call: TRBV29-1
clone_size: -
cdr3_nt: TGCAGCGGCGGTAGGGCAGGGAGGAACACTGAAGCTTTCTTT
cdr3_aa: CSGGRAGRNTEAFF

j_call: TRBJ1-2
d_call: -
v_call: TRBV9
clone_size: -
cdr3_nt: TGTGCCAGCAGCGTAGGGTCGAGGGGAGCCTTCGATGGCTACACCTTC
cdr3_aa: CASSVGSRGAFDGYTF

j_call: TRBJ1-1
d_call: -
v_call: TRBV6-4
clone_size: -
cdr3_nt: TGTGCCAGGATTAATATCGGGGGAATGGCTGAAGCTTTCTTT
cdr3_aa: CARINIGGMAEAFF

j_call: TRBJ2-1
d_call: TRBD2
v_call: TRBV11-2
clone_size: -
cdr3_nt: TGTGCCAGCAGCCGGGGGACTAGCGGCTACAATGAGCAGTTCTTC
cdr3_aa: CASSRGTSGYNEQFF

j_call: TRBJ2-7
d_call: -
v_call: TRBV6-6
clone_size: -
cdr3_nt: TGTGCCAGCAGTCCCGGTTCGTCCTACGAGCAGTACTTC
cdr3_aa: CASSPGSSYEQYF

j_call: TRBJ2-3
d_call: -
v_call: TRBV9
clone_size: -
cdr3_nt: TGTGCCAGCAGCGTAGAGGGGATAAGCACAGATACGCAGTATTTT
cdr3_aa: CASSVEGISTDTQYF

j_call: TRBJ2-1
d_call: -
v_call: TRBV9
clone_size: -
cdr3_nt: TGTGCCAGCAGCCTCACCGTACGGGACTTTCGAGACAATGAGCAGTTCTTC
cdr3_aa: CASSLTVRDFRDNEQFF

j_call: TRBJ1-5
d_call: TRBD1
v_call: TRBV28
clone_size: -
cdr3_nt: TGTGCCAGCAGCCTCCGGACAGGGTCGGTTCCGCCCCAGCATTTT
cdr3_aa: CASSLRTGSVPPQHF

j_call: TRBJ1-5
d_call: TRBD1
v_call: TRBV28
clone_size: -
cdr3_nt: TGTGCCAGCGGCCGAACGGGACAGGGGCGGATTAGCAATCAGCCCCAGCATTTT
cdr3_aa: CASGRTGQGRISNQPQHF

j_call: TRBJ2-6
d_call: -
v_call: TRBV2
clone_size: -
cdr3_nt: TGTGCCAGCGCAGGGAACTCTGGGGCCAACGTCCTGACTTTC
cdr3_aa: CASAGNSGANVLTF

j_call: TRBJ2-5
d_call: TRBD2
v_call: TRBV5-1
clone_size: few
cdr3_nt: TGCGCCAGCAGCTCCCGACTAGCGGGAGACCAAGAGACCCAGTACTTC
cdr3_aa: CASSSRLAGDQETQYF

j_call: TRBJ2-1
d_call: -
v_call: TRBV7-2
clone_size: -
cdr3_nt: TGTGCCAGCAGCCGGACTGGAGATCGATACAATGAGCAGTTCTTC
cdr3_aa: CASSRTGDRYNEQFF

j_call: TRBJ2-7
d_call: -
v_call: TRBV11-1
clone_size: -
cdr3_nt: TGTGCCAGCAGCTTCGGAGGATCCTACGAGCAGTACTTC
cdr3_aa: CASSFGGSYEQYF

j_call: TRBJ1-1
d_call: TRBD1
v_call: TRBV29-1
clone_size: -
cdr3_nt: TGCAGCGTCCGACAGGGGTGGGGTATGAACACTGAAGCTTTCTTT
cdr3_aa: CSVRQGWGMNTEAFF

j_call: TRBJ2-1
d_call: -
v_call: TRBV15
clone_size: -
cdr3_nt: TGTGCCACCAGCAGTGAAGATAGGGCCGTCAATGAGCAGTTCTTC
cdr3_aa: CATSSEDRAVNEQFF

j_call: TRBJ1-1
d_call: TRBD1
v_call: TRBV19
clone_size: -
cdr3_nt: TGTGCCACTTTAGCACAGGGGTTCACTGAAGCTTTCTTT
cdr3_aa: CATLAQGFTEAFF

j_call: TRBJ1-1
d_call: -
v_call: TRBV7-2
clone_size: many
cdr3_nt: TGTGCCAGCAGCTTAGCGTTCACTGAAGCTTTCTTT
cdr3_aa: CASSLAFTEAFF

j_call: TRBJ1-2
d_call: TRBD1
v_call: TRBV28
clone_size: -
cdr3_nt: TGTGCCAGCAGTTCGCCCGGGACAGACTATGGCTACACCTTC
cdr3_aa: CASSSPGTDYGYTF

j_call: TRBJ1-4
d_call: -
v_call: TRBV5-1
clone_size: -
cdr3_nt: TGCGCCAGCAGCTTGGGCCAGACAACTAATGAAAAACTGTTTTTT
cdr3_aa: CASSLGQTTNEKLFF

j_call: TRBJ1-2
d_call: TRBD1
v_call: TRBV7-9
clone_size: -
cdr3_nt: TGTGCCAGCAGCGTCGGACAGGGGGTGATTTTGGGTGGCTACACCTTC
cdr3_aa: CASSVGQGVILGGYTF

j_call: TRBJ2-7
d_call: -
v_call: TRBV7-4
clone_size: once
cdr3_nt: TGTGCCAGCAGCTCCTGGGACTTGATTTCCTACGAGCAGTACTTC
cdr3_aa: CASSSWDLISYEQYF

j_call: TRBJ1-1
d_call: -
v_call: TRBV29-1
clone_size: -
cdr3_nt: TGCAGCGTTCTTTCAGCCGTGAACACTGAAGCTTTCTTT
cdr3_aa: CSVLSAVNTEAFF

j_call: TRBJ2-3
d_call: -
v_call: TRBV5-1
clone_size: -
cdr3_nt: TGCGCCAGCAGCTCGGCCTTAGTCCTTGGTACAGATACGCAGTATTTT
cdr3_aa: CASSSALVLGTDTQYF

j_call: TRBJ1-5
d_call: -
v_call: TRBV7-3
clone_size: few
cdr3_nt: TGTGCCAGCAGCTTGACACCAAATCAGCCCCAGCATTTT
cdr3_aa: CASSLTPNQPQHF

j_call: TRBJ2-7
d_call: -
v_call: TRBV6-5
clone_size: -
cdr3_nt: TGTGCCAGCAGTATCTCAGGGGAGACGGGGGAGCAGTACTTC
cdr3_aa: CASSISGETGEQYF

j_call: TRBJ1-1
d_call: TRBD1
v_call: TRBV5-4
clone_size: -
cdr3_nt: TGTGCCAGCAGCTCCTCCGGGACAGGGCACACTGAAGCTTTCTTT
cdr3_aa: CASSSSGTGHTEAFF

j_call: TRBJ2-7
d_call: TRBD1
v_call: TRBV28
clone_size: -
cdr3_nt: TGTGCCAGCAGGGGGACAGGCCCCCACGAGCAGTACTTC
cdr3_aa: CASRGTGPHEQYF

j_call: TRBJ2-5
d_call: -
v_call: TRBV7-2
clone_size: -
cdr3_nt: TGTGCCAGCAGCTCGGGACCCCAAGAGACCCAGTACTTC
cdr3_aa: CASSSGPQETQYF

j_call: TRBJ2-3
d_call: -
v_call: TRBV6-5
clone_size: -
cdr3_nt: TGTGCCAGCAGTTACGGACCACTCAGCACAGATACGCAGTATTTT
cdr3_aa: CASSYGPLSTDTQYF

j_call: TRBJ2-3
d_call: -
v_call: TRBV28
clone_size: -
cdr3_nt: TGTGCCGCGAGGCGCATTGACACAGATACGCAGTATTTT
cdr3_aa: CAARRIDTDTQYF

j_call: TRBJ1-2
d_call: TRBD1
v_call: TRBV28
clone_size: -
cdr3_nt: TGTGCCAGCAGTCCCGACATTAGGACAGGGCCAATCCCTCGCTACACCTTC
cdr3_aa: CASSPDIRTGPIPRYTF

j_call: TRBJ1-4
d_call: -
v_call: TRBV19
clone_size: -
cdr3_nt: TGTGCCAGTAGTAATCCGGGTGCAACTAATGAAAAACTGTTTTTT
cdr3_aa: CASSNPGATNEKLFF

j_call: TRBJ2-7
d_call: TRBD2
v_call: TRBV28
clone_size: -
cdr3_nt: TGTGCCAGCTCCACAGACCCTAGCGGGAGAAACGAGCAGTACTTC
cdr3_aa: CASSTDPSGRNEQYF

j_call: TRBJ2-3
d_call: TRBD1
v_call: TRBV5-4
clone_size: -
cdr3_nt: TGTGCCAGCAGCCCCTCGGGGACAGGGGGCGCAGATACGCAGTATTTT
cdr3_aa: CASSPSGTGGADTQYF

j_call: TRBJ2-6
d_call: -
v_call: TRBV19
clone_size: -
cdr3_nt: TGTGCCAGTACCCTAGGGTTCTCTGGGGCCAACGTCCTGACTTTC
cdr3_aa: CASTLGFSGANVLTF